The rows below give T cell receptor beta chains drawn from one sample of a study of T cell repertoires in cytomegalovirus infection. TCRdb reanalysed the reads using MiXCR and keeps one entry per CDR3 protein. The data show fewer than 200,000 distinct CDR3 sequences, with under 15% seen just once and over 25% held by the top ten. What was sequenced was PBMCs. Receptors originate from a human donor in good health (CMV status not recorded). Some clones in this sample may be carry-over from other donors' samples. CDR3s include the opening cysteine and the closing phenylalanine or tryptophan. D genes are given only for firm matches. Clone size is not always given. Where it is, it says once, few, many or a class for expanded clones.

size,J,V,D,DNA,CDR3
many,TRBJ1-1,TRBV18,NA,TGTGCCAGCTCCCAGGGCGAGAACACTGAAGCTTTCTTT,CASSQGENTEAFF
many,TRBJ2-3,TRBV7-3,NA,TGTGCCAGCAGCTTAAACCCCACAGATACGCAGTATTTT,CASSLNPTDTQYF
many,TRBJ1-1,TRBV28,TRBD1,TGTGCCAGCACCAACCCAGTACAGGGGGCGGCTTTCTTT,CASTNPVQGAAFF
many,TRBJ1-2,TRBV7-2,NA,TGTGCCAGCAGCTTAGACCGCTATGGCTACACCTTC,CASSLDRYGYTF
NA,TRBJ2-1,TRBV29-1,TRBD1,TGCAGCTCGTTGTCGATGGGACAGGGTTCGAGAAATGAGCAGTTCTTC,CSSLSMGQGSRNEQFF
NA,TRBJ2-3,TRBV29-1,NA,TGCAGCGTTGTCCTCTTTAGGTCCGATACGCAGTATTTT,CSVVLFRSDTQYF
NA,TRBJ2-3,TRBV19,NA,TGTGCCAGTAGCCACCGGACAGTTGCTAGCACAGATACGCAGTATTTT,CASSHRTVASTDTQYF
many,TRBJ2-1,TRBV28,NA,TGTGCCACCTTTCGGGCCGGGGGCTCCTACAATGAGCAGTTCTTC,CATFRAGGSYNEQFF
NA,TRBJ2-5,TRBV14,NA,TGTGCCAGCAGCCAAGTAGGGTGGGAGACCCAGTACTTC,CASSQVGWETQYF
NA,TRBJ2-7,TRBV11-2,NA,TGTGCCAGCAGCTTCAGCTTTTACGAGCAGTACTTC,CASSFSFYEQYF
NA,TRBJ1-1,TRBV6-4,TRBD1,TGTGCCAGCAGTGACGGCAGGGGGCAAAACACTGAAGCTTTCTTT,CASSDGRGQNTEAFF
many,TRBJ1-1,TRBV12-3/TRBV12-4,NA,TGTGCCAGCAGTTTGGGGGGGATCCCCCTTGAAGCTTTCTTT,CASSLGGIPLEAFF
NA,TRBJ1-4,TRBV5-6,NA,TGTGCCAGCAGCGGGGGGGTCGACGAAAAACTGTTTTTT,CASSGGVDEKLFF
many,TRBJ1-2,TRBV29-1,NA,TGCAGCGTTGGATCAGTGAACTATGGCTACACCTTC,CSVGSVNYGYTF
few,TRBJ2-3,TRBV15,NA,TGTGCCACCAGCCCGCCGGCAGATACGCAGTATTTT,CATSPPADTQYF
NA,TRBJ2-3,TRBV12-3/TRBV12-4,TRBD1,TGTGCCAGCAGTTCTTTCGGGACAGGGTACGCTTCAGATACGCAGTATTTT,CASSSFGTGYASDTQYF
few,TRBJ1-5,TRBV3-1,NA,TGTGCCAGCAGCCAAGGACAGAGCAATCAGCCCCAGCATTTT,CASSQGQSNQPQHF
NA,TRBJ1-2,TRBV29-1,NA,TGCAGCGTTGACAGGGGAATTGGCTACACCTTC,CSVDRGIGYTF
NA,TRBJ1-1,TRBV11-2,NA,TGTGCCAGCAGCTTAGAGTCCGGGAAATCCACTGAAGCTTTCTTT,CASSLESGKSTEAFF
few,TRBJ1-2,TRBV20-1,TRBD1,TGCAGTGTCCTACAGGGGACCCATGGCTACACCTTC,CSVLQGTHGYTF
many,TRBJ2-6,TRBV10-3,NA,TGTGCCATCAGTGAGGACACCCCTAAGTCACCTGGGGCCAACGTCCTGACTTTC,CAISEDTPKSPGANVLTF
many,TRBJ2-5,TRBV28,NA,TGTGCCAGTACCTCACCCAGTGTCCGGGAGACCCAGTACTTC,CASTSPSVRETQYF
many,TRBJ2-1,TRBV7-2,NA,TGTGCCAGCAGCCCTGGTCGGATTGAGCAGTTCTTC,CASSPGRIEQFF
many,TRBJ2-7,TRBV7-2,TRBD1,TGTGCCAGCAGCTTCTCCGGACAGGGCGCCTACGAGCAGTACTTC,CASSFSGQGAYEQYF
many,TRBJ2-3,TRBV28,NA,TGTGCCAGCAGCCAAATAGCGGATCACACAGATACGCAGTATTTT,CASSQIADHTDTQYF
NA,TRBJ1-3,TRBV29-1,TRBD1,TGCAGCGTTGCCCGGGACAGGGGGCGCGCCGGAAACACCATATATTTT,CSVARDRGRAGNTIYF
few,TRBJ2-1,TRBV3-1,TRBD2,TGTGCCAGCAGCCAGAGCGGGAGCTCCTACAATGAGCAGTTCTTC,CASSQSGSSYNEQFF
many,TRBJ2-7,TRBV7-2,NA,TGTGCCACCCTCCAGGGCCAAGGCTACGAGCAGTACTTC,CATLQGQGYEQYF
few,TRBJ2-7,TRBV29-1,TRBD1,TGCAGCGCCTTATCGTCCGGGACAGTTTCCTACGAGCAGTACTTC,CSALSSGTVSYEQYF
NA,TRBJ1-5,TRBV4-1,NA,TGCGCCAGCAGCCAAGAAGGGATCAATCAGCCCCAGCATTTT,CASSQEGINQPQHF
few,TRBJ1-1,TRBV20-1,NA,TGCAGTGTCACACAGGGTAACACTGAAGCTTTCTTT,CSVTQGNTEAFF
many,TRBJ2-2,TRBV4-1,NA,TGCGCCAGCAGCCAAGTGGGCTTGGGTCAGCCTAACACCGGGGAGCTGTTTTTT,CASSQVGLGQPNTGELFF
few,TRBJ2-1,TRBV28,TRBD2,TGTGCCAGCAGGTCCTGGGCGGGAGTGTCCTACAATGAGCAGTTCTTC,CASRSWAGVSYNEQFF
NA,TRBJ1-2,TRBV20-1,NA,TGCAGTGCTCCCTTGGGTGGGGCAGGGACCTACTATGGCTACACCTTC,CSAPLGGAGTYYGYTF
many,TRBJ2-5,TRBV7-2,NA,TGTGCCAGCAGCCCCAACAGGGAGACCCAGTACTTC,CASSPNRETQYF
many,TRBJ1-2,TRBV12-3/TRBV12-4,NA,TGTGCCAGCAGTCCCGGGACGGTCTATGGCTACACCTTC,CASSPGTVYGYTF
many,TRBJ2-1,TRBV7-3,NA,TGTGCCAGCAGCTTAAGAGCGGGTTCGCCCCTCGGACAGCTCAATGAGCAGTTCTTC,CASSLRAGSPLGQLNEQFF
many,TRBJ2-7,TRBV14,TRBD1,TGTGCCAGCAGCCAAGATCTGGGAACAGGGGAAGGGGAGCAGTACTTC,CASSQDLGTGEGEQYF
NA,TRBJ1-5,TRBV6-1,TRBD1,TGTGCCAGCAGTCAGTCGGGACAGAGCAATCAGCCCCAGCATTTT,CASSQSGQSNQPQHF
NA,TRBJ1-5,TRBV20-1,NA,TGCAGTGCTAGAGTCGGAGGGCAGGGCGGCCAGCCCCAGCATTTT,CSARVGGQGGQPQHF
NA,TRBJ2-7,TRBV4-1,TRBD1,TGCGCCAGCAGCCAAGCCCGGACAGGGTCCTACGAGCAGTACTTC,CASSQARTGSYEQYF
many,TRBJ1-1,TRBV7-2,TRBD1,TGTGCCAGCAGCAGGGACAGGGGGCGACCCAACACTGAAGCTTTCTTT,CASSRDRGRPNTEAFF
few,TRBJ1-5,TRBV28,TRBD1,TGTGCCAGCAGTTCTACAGGGGCCAATCAGCCCCAGCATTTT,CASSSTGANQPQHF
many,TRBJ1-3,TRBV7-2,NA,TGTGCCAGCAGCTTAGCGGGGGGCCTTCCTGGAAACACCATATATTTT,CASSLAGGLPGNTIYF
NA,TRBJ1-2,TRBV14,NA,TGTGCCAGCAGCCAAGAATCTCTCGGAATACCCCATGGCTACACCTTC,CASSQESLGIPHGYTF
many,TRBJ2-2,TRBV7-3,NA,TGTGCCAGCAGCTATCGGGTGGCAGAGAACACCGGGGAGCTGTTTTTT,CASSYRVAENTGELFF
few,TRBJ1-2,TRBV29-1,NA,TGCAGCGTTGTCTCTAGGGATAACTATGGCTACACCTTC,CSVVSRDNYGYTF
many,TRBJ2-3,TRBV7-3,NA,TGTGCCAGCAGCTTACAAAGCACAGATACGCAGTATTTT,CASSLQSTDTQYF
many,TRBJ1-2,TRBV14,TRBD1,TGTGCCAGCAGCCAAGATTTGGGACAGGGGAGCGGCTACACCTTC,CASSQDLGQGSGYTF
NA,TRBJ2-3,TRBV12-3/TRBV12-4,NA,TGTGCCAGCAGTTGGGCCCTGCGCGGGTACACAGATACGCAGTATTTT,CASSWALRGYTDTQYF
many,TRBJ2-2,TRBV24-1,NA,TGTGCCACCAGTGCGGAAGGGCGGGCGAACACCGGGGAGCTGTTTTTT,CATSAEGRANTGELFF